The rows below give T cell receptor beta chains drawn from one sample of a study of synovial regulatory T cells in juvenile arthritis. Profiling relied on immunoSEQ multiplex PCR, and the TCRdb table lists in-frame clones only, not all of them. The sample spans 7,500 to 10,000 clones; the ten largest clones claim 0.35%. Sample: Treg cells from blood. The receptors stem from a donor younger than 35 with juvenile idiopathic arthritis. Each CDR3 is given with its conserved first and last residue.

>TRBJ2-7|TRBV4-1
CASSLAPQGVDEQYF
>TRBJ2-2|TRBV19
CASRVQGGQGTGELFF
>TRBJ2-1|TRBV27
CASSSRTSFYNEQFF
>TRBJ1-2|TRBV6-5
CASSYYRAPGYTF
>TRBJ2-7|TRBV5-6
CASTFTPGRSYEQYF
>TRBJ1-2|TRBV4-1
CASSLAQGDGYTF
>TRBJ2-5|TRBV5-6
CASSSRRERYETQYF
>TRBJ1-5|TRBV18
CASSQNPAYSNQPQHF
>TRBJ1-3|TRBV6-1
CASLTGSHTIYF
>TRBJ1-6|TRBV18
CASSPRQVYNSPLHF
>TRBJ1-2|TRBV6-1
CASSEGSSYGYTF
>TRBJ2-1|TRBV4-1
CASSHGWDRTYNEQFF
>TRBJ2-7|TRBV6-5
CASSLVRGARYEQYF
>TRBJ2-6|TRBV4-1
CASSQVPGQGLYGANVLTF
>TRBJ2-7|TRBV4-1
CASSQMPLAGVAGAYEQYF
>TRBJ1-2|TRBV19
CASSPGTANGYTF
>TRBJ1-4|TRBV18
CASSPPDRGIEKLFF
>TRBJ1-1|TRBV4-1
CASSQPIRRPEKVSEAFF
>TRBJ2-7|TRBV18
CASSPGIGGASYEQYF
>TRBJ2-5|TRBV18
CASSPGWRSQETQYF
>TRBJ2-1|TRBV5-6
CASSLRGGEGRYEQFF
>TRBJ1-4|TRBV7-9
CASSLLPSEKLFF
>TRBJ1-2|TRBV5-6
CASSPTVGGRYGYTF
>TRBJ1-1|TRBV7-2
CASSPTARGTEAFF
>TRBJ1-1|TRBV7-2
CASSFSGVNTEAFF
>TRBJ1-2|TRBV18
CASSPQSSQGGGYTF
>TRBJ1-1|TRBV18
CASSAPGTGAMNTEAFF
>TRBJ2-5|TRBV4-1
CASSQDPTSGRETQYF
>TRBJ1-1|TRBV10-3
CAIRQGQNTEAFF
>TRBJ2-3|TRBV7-8
CASSPSGSTDTQYF
>TRBJ1-2|TRBV10-3
CAIRGDAWNGYTF
>TRBJ2-3|TRBV7-2
CASSPGLAADTQYF
>TRBJ2-3|TRBV5-6
CASSLWAGGPKRKDTQYF
>TRBJ2-3|TRBV10-3
CAISEGGGHSDTQYF
>TRBJ1-1|TRBV14
CASSQYGNTEAFF
>TRBJ2-2|TRBV18
CASSPLGQFWGQGTGELFF
>TRBJ2-7|TRBV2
CASSEQRTRAYEQYF
>TRBJ2-5|TRBV20-1
CSARPQETQYF
>TRBJ1-1|TRBV7-8
CASSLAQGVGTEAFF
>TRBJ2-2|TRBV5-6
CASSLVRGTGELFF
>TRBJ2-7|TRBV6-1
CASSARGFYEQYF
>TRBJ1-5|TRBV12-5
CASGLVPSSRNQPQHF
>TRBJ1-5|TRBV19
CASGSHSNQPQHF
>TRBJ2-7|TRBV27
CASRPSGFYEQYF
>TRBJ1-1|TRBV20-1
CSATRASEAFF
>TRBJ2-7|TRBV6-1
CASSEDGGIYEQYF
>TRBJ2-7|TRBV11-2
CASSPWGRVYEQYF
>TRBJ2-7|TRBV4-1
CASSLRSSGRGRLEQYF
>TRBJ1-5|TRBV6-1
CASSERQGNQPQHF
>TRBJ2-5|TRBV19
CASTPGTAYEQYF
>TRBJ1-6|TRBV6-5
CASSYQGSTSPLHF
>TRBJ1-2|TRBV7-9
CASSLGAGRHGYTF
>TRBJ2-1|TRBV19
CASRERGSSYNEQFF
>TRBJ2-5|TRBV5-6
CASSLVRQATLEETQYF
>TRBJ2-2|TRBV10-3
CATSGTLTPNTGELFF
>TRBJ2-5|TRBV5-6
CASSLNGNRETQYF
>TRBJ1-6|TRBV4-1
CASSRPFSSYNSPLHF